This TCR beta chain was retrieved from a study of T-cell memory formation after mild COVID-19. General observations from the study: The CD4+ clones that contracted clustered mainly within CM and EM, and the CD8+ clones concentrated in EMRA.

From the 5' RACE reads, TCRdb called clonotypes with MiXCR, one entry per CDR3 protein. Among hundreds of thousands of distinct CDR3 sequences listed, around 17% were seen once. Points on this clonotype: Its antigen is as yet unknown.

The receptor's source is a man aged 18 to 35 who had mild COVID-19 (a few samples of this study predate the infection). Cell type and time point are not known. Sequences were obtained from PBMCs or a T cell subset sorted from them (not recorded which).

In DNA form, the CDR3 reads TGTGCCAGCAGGACTTCCTACGAGCAGTACTTC. Translated: CASRTSYEQYF. The chain combines TRBV6-5 with TRBJ2-7, with D hard to call. Germline V gene lookup returns CDR1 MNHEY and CDR2 SVGAGI. V was shortened by 6 bases and J by 1 base, with 4 bases between the two germline ends. The length of the CDR3 is 11 residues.